These 20 T cell receptor beta chains came from one sample sequenced in a study of metastatic and nonmetastatic thyroid tumors. All patients reached thyroid surgery having received no treatment beforehand. TCRdb reanalyzed the PCR reads with MiXCR. Of 30,000 to 45,000 clones listed, less than 25% are singletons. Sequencing used blood. These receptors all come from a female donor with papillary thyroid cancer or a benign thyroid nodule (not recorded which). Some clones in this sample may be carry-over from other donors' samples.

The chain combines TRBV5-6 with TRBJ2-7; D may be TRBD1 (6 bases). CDR3 size: 14 residues. Germline CDR1 reads SGHDT; CDR2 reads YYEEEE. The V and J ends lost 3 bases and 2 bases respectively, with 12 bases between them. The CDR3 DNA is TGTGCCAGCAGCTCCCTTGGACAGACCTACGAGCAGTACTTC. Protein: CASSSLGQTYEQYF.

This clone was recorded many times. A read error may be the cause here, since a much bigger clone is one base away. The identical CDR3 is also encoded by other nucleotide sequences in the sample. The chain links TRBV12-3 or TRBV12-4 to TRBJ2-1; D is unresolved. The CDR3 is 14 amino acids. V was clipped by 8 bases and J by 8 bases, with 19 bases between them. The CDR3 coding sequence is TGTGCCAGCCGTGCCACTGTTATGGGGTATGAGCAGTTCTTC. It specifies CASRATVMGYEQFF.

CDR3: CASSLALHRDTGELFF. In DNA form, the CDR3 reads TGCGCCAGCAGCTTGGCCCTCCACCGAGACACCGGGGAGCTGTTTTTT. This rearrangement joins TRBV5-1 to TRBJ2-2, with unresolved D. There are 16 residues in the CDR3. Germline CDR1 and CDR2: SGHRS and YFSETQ. V was clipped by 0 bases and J by 3 bases, with 12 bases between them.

This clone was detected many times. The genes are TRBV19 and TRBJ2-3; D may be TRBD1 or TRBD2 (5 bases each). CDR1 is LNHDA, CDR2 SQIVND, per germline (reference sequence). This CDR3 has 13 residues. V was shortened by 8 bases and J by 3 bases, with 12 bases between the two germline ends. The CDR3 reads CASRGTGTDTQYF. CDR3 coding DNA: TGTGCCAGTCGTGGGACGGGGACAGATACGCAGTATTTT.

The chain couples TRBV5-1 to TRBJ2-2; the D gene is possibly TRBD2 (6 bases). The CDR3 is 15 residues long. Between the trimmed V and J ends, which lost 5 bases and 6 bases, there was a span of 17 bases. The germline V gene has CDR1 SGHRS and CDR2 YFSETQ. Here the CDR3 DNA reads TGCGCCAGCAGTAAGGAGGGGTCGCGGTCCGGGGAGCTGTTTTTT. This encodes CASSKEGSRSGELFF. The whole variable domain, filled in from reference TRBV5-1 and TRBJ2-2, reads KAGVTQTPRYLIKTRGQQVTLSCSPISGHRSVSWYQQTPGQGLQFLFEYFSETQRNKGNFPGRFSGRQFSNSRSEMNVSTLELGDSALYLCASSKEGSRSGELFFGEGSRLTVL.

This clone was counted at least ten times. This chain connects TRBV9 to TRBJ2-7; 7 bases match TRBD1. The CDR3 extends over 14 amino acids. Per the germline V gene, CDR1 is SGDLS and CDR2 is YYNGEE. J lost 5 bases, V lost 0 bases, and 5 bases had no gene match. The CDR3 DNA reads as TGTGCCAGCAGCGTAGCCTACAGGGGCGACGAGCAGTACTTC. It yields the protein CASSVAYRGDEQYF.

The table lists this clone with many counts. This CDR3 is also generated by other DNA sequences in the sample. The V and J genes are TRBV20-1 and TRBJ2-1; 11 positions agree with TRBD2. The J segment lost 8 bases and the V segment lost 0 bases, leaving 15 bases of the junction unmatched. There are 18 residues in the CDR3. The germline V gene encodes CDR1 DFQATT and CDR2 SNEGSKA (reference sequence). The CDR3 DNA reads as TGCAGTGCTAGAGACACATATAGCGGGAGGGCTCTCATCGATGAGCAGTTCTTC. This codes for CSARDTYSGRALIDEQFF.

This clone was seen many times. The chain recombines TRBV30 with TRBJ1-6, with D tentatively TRBD1 (6 bases). Germline assignment: CDR1 GTSNPN and CDR2 SVGIG (reference sequence). V was pared by 5 bases and J by 6 bases, with 17 bases between. This CDR3 is built from 15 residues. CDR3 DNA: TGTGCCTGGGGAGGCGGGCAGGGGACTAATTCACCCCTCCACTTT. Its protein is CAWGGGQGTNSPLHF.

Details on this clone: A single base separates this from a much larger clone, so it may be a read error. This chain joins TRBV12-3 or TRBV12-4 and TRBJ2-7, with TRBD2 matching over 7 bases. The CDR3 covers 16 residues. The CDR3 nucleotides read TGTGCCAGCAGTTTAGCGCAGCAGGGAAGTGCGGGAGAGCAGTATTTC. As protein: CASSLAQQGSAGEQYF.

This clone appeared many times. This chain uses TRBV7-8 with TRBJ1-5, with D perhaps TRBD1 (5 bases). Germline-derived CDR1 and CDR2 are SGHVS and FQNEAQ. The CDR3 runs 16 residues. The ends were cut back, 4 bases at V and 4 bases at J, with 17 bases in the middle. The CDR3: CASSSWGGRGNQPQHF. CDR3 nucleotides: TGTGCCAGCAGCTCTTGGGGGGGGAGAGGAAATCAGCCCCAGCATTTT. Full variable domain (remainder filled in from reference TRBV7-8 and TRBJ1-5): GAGVSQSPRYKVAKRGQDVALRCDPISGHVSLFWYQQALGQGPEFLTYFQNEAQLDKSGLPSDRFFAERPEGSVSTLKIQRTQQEDSAVYLCASSSWGGRGNQPQHFGDGTRLSIL.

This clone occurred many times. DNA for the CDR3: TGTGCCAGCAGTTTACGTAGCGTCGAGGCCGGGGAGCTGTTTTTT. As protein: CASSLRSVEAGELFF. The V gene is TRBV12-3 or TRBV12-4, the J gene TRBJ2-2; perhaps TRBD2 as D (5 bases). The CDR3 sequence is 15 residues long. The V and J ends lost 2 bases and 6 bases respectively, with 13 bases between them.

This clone was observed once. The V and J genes are TRBV7-2 and TRBJ2-7, with D unresolved. The CDR3 covers 15 residues. Germline lookup yields CDR1 SGHTA and CDR2 FQGNSA. Trimming took 5 bases from V and 3 from J, leaving 17 bases between them. The CDR3 DNA sequence: TGTGCCAGCAGCCTCTCGAGGTCCTGGGACTACGAGCAGTACTTC. Protein: CASSLSRSWDYEQYF. Full variable domain (rest looked up from reference TRBV7-2 and TRBJ2-7): GAGVSQSPSNKVTEKGKDVELRCDPISGHTALYWYRQSLGQGLEFLIYFQGNSAPDKSGLPSDRFSAERTGGSVSTLTIQRTQQEDSAVYLCASSLSRSWDYEQYFGPGTRLTVT.

This clone was picked up many times. The chain employs TRBV30 and TRBJ2-7; 8 bases fit TRBD1. Looked up from germline, CDR1 is GTSNPN and CDR2 is SVGIG (reference sequence). The CDR3 sequence is 13 residues long. V was clipped by 2 bases and J by 4 bases; unmatched bases: 4. This CDR3 reads CAWSRTGNYEQYF. The CDR3, as DNA: TGTGCCTGGAGTCGGACAGGGAATTACGAGCAGTACTTC.

This clone occurred a few times. The chain links TRBV25-1 to TRBJ2-1; D is possibly TRBD1 (6 bases). The CDR3 has 13 amino acids. Trimming cost V 10 bases and J 10 bases, with 20 bases left between them. CDR1 and CDR2 (germline): MGHDK, SYGVNS. CDR3 bases: TGTGCCAACAGGGCCCCAGCCGTGAACGAGCAGTTCTTC. Amino acid sequence: CANRAPAVNEQFF.

This clone has ten or more counts. This chain joins TRBV19 and TRBJ1-3, with D hard to call. The CDR3 has 14 amino acids. Trimming removed 3 bases from V and 0 bases from J, with 6 bases in between. The V gene's germline CDR1 is LNHDA and CDR2 SQIVND (reference sequence). CDR3 amino acids: CASSIGVSGNTIYF. The CDR3 DNA reads TGTGCCAGTAGTATCGGAGTCTCTGGAAACACCATATATTTT.

This clone was counted at least ten times. V usage is TRBV11-3 and J usage is TRBJ1-3, with a possible D match to TRBD1 (6 bases). The germline CDR1 and CDR2 sequences are SGHNT and YENEEA. The ends were cut back, 5 bases at V and 4 bases at J, with 9 bases in the middle. The CDR3 is 13 residues long. The CDR3 sequence is CASSRDTGNTIYF. The CDR3 DNA reads as TGTGCCAGCAGCCGGGACACGGGAAACACCATATATTTT. The variable domain in full, with the rest retrieved from reference TRBV11-3 and TRBJ1-3, is EAGVVQSPRYKIIEKKQPVAFWCNPISGHNTLYWYLQNLGQGPELLIRYENEEAVDDSQLPKDRFSAERLKGVDSTLKIQPAELGDSAVYLCASSRDTGNTIYFGEGSWLTVV.

This clone qualifies as medium-sized. This chain connects TRBV6-4 to TRBJ2-1; 8 bases agree with TRBD2. This CDR3 is built from 14 residues. Germline V lookup: CDR1 MRHNA, CDR2 SNTAGT. V lost 3 bases, J lost 9 bases, and 7 bases stayed unmatched. For the CDR3, the DNA is TGTGCCAGCAGTGAGGACAGCGGGAGTGCTGAGCAGTTCTTC. It codes for CASSEDSGSAEQFF.

This clone was counted many times. The chain recombines TRBV5-1 with TRBJ2-3; 7 nucleotides agree with TRBD1. The CDR3 extends over 15 amino acids. CDR1 SGHRS and CDR2 YFSETQ come from the germline V gene. V shed 3 bases and J 1 base; nucleotides not matched to a gene: 5. CDR3 residues: CASSSRQGRTDTQYF. The CDR3 nucleotides are TGCGCCAGCAGCTCCCGACAGGGACGCACAGATACGCAGTATTTT.

This clone was seen only a few times. J is TRBJ2-1 and V is TRBV12-3 or TRBV12-4; 7 bases map to TRBD1. V was pared by 6 bases and J by 5 bases, with 13 bases of the junction left unmatched. CDR3 size: 16 residues. The CDR3 is CASSPRSGQVNNEQFF. The CDR3, as DNA: TGTGCCAGCAGCCCGCGGAGCGGACAGGTCAACAATGAGCAGTTCTTC.

This clone was detected ten times or more. The gene calls are TRBV12-3 or TRBV12-4 and TRBJ2-3; 8 bases are a match to TRBD2. The CDR3 extends over 16 amino acids. V lost 6 bases, J lost 10 bases, and 18 bases stayed unmatched. This chain's CDR3 is CASSPVVAGLIRAQYF. The CDR3 coding sequence is TGTGCCAGCAGCCCCGTCGTAGCGGGACTTATTCGGGCGCAGTATTTT.